This entry concerns a single T cell receptor beta chain. The source of the sample is a study of shared clonotypes between healthy human individuals. Study in general: There were three CD4 naive, three CD4 memory, two CD8 naive and one CD8 memory plates per donor.

The CDR3 spans 14 residues. Deletions cut 5 bases from V and 7 bases from J, with 14 bases between. Germline CDR1 SGHTA, CDR2 FQGTGA. The study enrolled healthy HIV-negative adults without recent acute infections or vaccinations as donors. Assay used: immunoSEQ multiplex PCR; TCRdb lists only in-frame clones, some missing. The sample lists over a million clones, 75% occurring once. This chain uses TRBV7-3 with TRBJ2-2; tentative D call: TRBD2 (6 bases). This clonotype was obtained from a man aged 18 to 35 in good health. The sequenced sample was memory CD4+ T cells sorted from blood. The subset: CD45RA-negative fraction. CDR3 region: CASSPLGGNGELFF. The CDR3 region has the DNA TGTGCCAGCAGCCCCCTGGGCGGGAACGGGGAGCTGTTTTTT.